The 30 T cell receptor beta chains in this list originate from one sample, sequenced in a study of T cell repertoires in cytomegalovirus infection. TCRdb reanalysed the reads using MiXCR and keeps one entry per CDR3 protein. The sample records approximately 700,000 distinct CDR3 sequences, about a third being singletons. Sequencing input: PBMCs. These TCRs come from a human donor in good health (CMV status not recorded). Some clones in this sample may be carry-over from other donors' samples.

The chain couples TRBV5-1 to TRBJ2-4; D is undetermined. V shed 0 bases and J shed 6 bases, with 13 bases lying between them. The germline gives CDR1 SGHRS, CDR2 YFSETQ. The CDR3 extends over 15 amino acids. The chain's CDR3 is CASSLATGPGNIQYF. The CDR3 DNA is TGCGCCAGCAGCTTGGCCACTGGGCCCGGAAACATTCAGTACTTC. The full variable domain, completed using reference TRBV5-1 and TRBJ2-4, is KAGVTQTPRYLIKTRGQQVTLSCSPISGHRSVSWYQQTPGQGLQFLFEYFSETQRNKGNFPGRFSGRQFSNSRSEMNVSTLELGDSALYLCASSLATGPGNIQYFGAGTRLSVL.

V usage is TRBV28 and J usage is TRBJ1-1; 9 bases match TRBD1. The CDR3 covers 15 residues. With V trimmed by 7 bases and J by 5 bases, 11 bases remained unmatched. Per germline, CDR1 MDHEN and CDR2 SYDVKM. As DNA, the CDR3 is TGTGCCAGCACCCGGTCCGGGACAGGGCGGACTGAAGCTTTCTTT. It yields the protein CASTRSGTGRTEAFF.

This sequence joins TRBV6-5 and TRBJ1-1; 7 bases are shared with TRBD1. V shed 0 bases, J shed 3 bases, and the junction held 16 bases outside the gene matches. This CDR3 is 19 amino acids long. The germline V gene encodes CDR1 MNHEY and CDR2 SVGAGI. CDR3 in DNA: TGTGCCAGCAGTTACTCGATCCCCCAGGGGGTCGGGTCTGACACTGAAGCTTTCTTT. Translating gives CASSYSIPQGVGSDTEAFF.

The chain uses TRBV15 and TRBJ2-6; D tentatively reads TRBD1 or TRBD2 (5 bases each). V lost 5 bases and J lost 6, with 20 bases in between. Germline CDR1 is LNHNV and CDR2 is YYDKDF (reference sequence). CDR3 size: 17 residues. The CDR3, as DNA: TGTGCCACCAGCCCGAAATACCGGGACCTCCAGGCCAACGTCCTGACTTTC. This codes for CATSPKYRDLQANVLTF.

This clonotype occurred a few times. The CDR3 sequence is CASSVDVLGETQYF. The CDR3 coding sequence is TGTGCCAGCAGCGTAGACGTCCTCGGAGAGACCCAGTACTTC. The rearrangement links TRBV9 to TRBJ2-5, with D unclear. The CDR3 is 14 amino acids. Germline V gene sequence: CDR1 SGDLS, CDR2 YYNGEE. V lost 0 bases and J 4 bases, leaving 10 bases between the germline ends.

V is TRBV2 and J is TRBJ1-4; D is ambiguous. CDR1 and CDR2 from the germline V gene are SNHLY and FYNNEI. This CDR3 has 13 residues. V was trimmed by 3 bases and J by 8 bases, leaving 10 bases between them. This CDR3 reads CASSDRESEKLFF. The CDR3 DNA follows: TGTGCCAGCAGTGACCGGGAGTCGGAAAAACTGTTTTTT.

The chain couples TRBV2 to TRBJ1-5; D unresolved. Trimming took 6 bases from V and 1 from J, leaving 7 bases between them. The CDR3 is 13 amino acids. Germline V gene lookup returns CDR1 SNHLY and CDR2 FYNNEI. CDR3 in DNA: TGTGCCAGCAGCGACCGGAGCAATCAGCCCCAGCATTTT. Translated, it gives CASSDRSNQPQHF.

This clonotype has just a few counts. The rearrangement uses TRBV7-9 and TRBJ2-5, with D perhaps given as TRBD1 or TRBD2 (5 bases each). This CDR3 has 14 residues. Germline CDR1 is SEHNR and CDR2 is FQNEAQ (reference sequence). Trimming pared 7 bases from V and 5 bases from J, leaving 17 bases between. The CDR3 protein is CASIGTKDRETQYF. CDR3 coding DNA: TGTGCCAGCATCGGGACGAAAGATAGGGAGACCCAGTACTTC.

This chain connects TRBV20-1 to TRBJ2-7; TRBD2 is a possible D gene (6 bases). Germline V gene lookup returns CDR1 DFQATT and CDR2 SNEGSKA (reference sequence). With 3 bases removed from V and 2 bases from J, the gap between germline ends came to 14 bases. This CDR3 is built from 14 residues. The CDR3 here is CSARDPRGAYEQYF. CDR3 DNA: TGCAGTGCTAGGGACCCCCGCGGGGCCTACGAGCAGTACTTC.

This clonotype was observed a handful of times. The chain couples TRBV19 to TRBJ2-1, with 11 bases fitting TRBD2. This CDR3 contains 17 residues. J was trimmed by 3 bases and V by 3 bases; bases with no gene match: 7. CDR1 and CDR2 (germline): LNHDA, SQIVND (reference sequence). In DNA, the CDR3 is TGTGCCAGTAGTATTGTACTAGCGGGAGCCCTCTACAATGAGCAGTTCTTC. Translation: CASSIVLAGALYNEQFF. Drawing the rest from reference TRBV19 and TRBJ2-1, the complete variable domain is DGGITQSPKYLFRKEGQNVTLSCEQNLNHDAMYWYRQDPGQGLRLIYYSQIVNDFQKGDIAEGYSVSREKKESFPLTVTSAQKNPTAFYLCASSIVLAGALYNEQFFGPGTRLTVL.

The rearrangement joins TRBV28 to TRBJ2-2; TRBD1 matches 8 bases. The CDR3 covers 17 residues. In germline, CDR1 is MDHEN, CDR2 SYDVKM. Trimming at V came to 3 bases and at J to 2 bases, leaving 8 bases not matched to a gene. The CDR3 region is CASSLQRDRRNTGELFF. The CDR3 region has the DNA TGTGCCAGCAGTTTGCAACGGGACAGGAGAAACACCGGGGAGCTGTTTTTT. Using reference TRBV28 and TRBJ2-2 for the parts outside the CDR3, the full variable domain is DVKVTQSSRYLVKRTGEKVFLECVQDMDHENMFWYRQDPGLGLRLIYFSYDVKMKEKGDIPEGYSVSREKKERFSLILESASTNQTSMYLCASSLQRDRRNTGELFFGEGSRLTVL.

The V gene is TRBV28, the J gene TRBJ1-5; D remains unclear. Germline values: CDR1 MDHEN, CDR2 SYDVKM. V was cut by 7 bases and J by 0 bases, with 16 bases left in between. There are 16 residues in the CDR3. CDR3 residues: CASTLEALGSNQPQHF. The CDR3 DNA sequence: TGTGCCAGCACCCTGGAGGCCCTGGGTAGCAATCAGCCCCAGCATTTT.

This clonotype was seen at least ten times. The chain recombines TRBV24-1 with TRBJ2-1; TRBD2 aligns across 10 bases. The CDR3 sequence is 16 residues long. The V gene end was trimmed by 4 bases and the J gene end by 4 bases; junction bases not matched to a gene: 6. Germline V gene sequence: CDR1 KGHDR, CDR2 SFDVKD. The CDR3 DNA follows: TGTGCCACCAGTGACGCGACTAGCGGGTCTTACAATGAGCAGTTCTTC. This translates into CATSDATSGSYNEQFF.

The V and J genes are TRBV6-2 or TRBV6-3 and TRBJ2-6; TRBD1 agrees at 7 bases. Unmatched junction bases numbered 6, after V lost 6 bases and J lost 4 bases. Germline-derived CDR1 and CDR2 are MNHEY and SVGEGT. This CDR3 has 15 residues. This chain's CDR3 is CASRPTGFGANVLTF. The CDR3 region has the DNA TGTGCCAGCAGGCCGACAGGGTTCGGGGCCAACGTCCTGACTTTC.

This sequence joins TRBV29-1 and TRBJ2-1; 9 nucleotides agree with TRBD1. The CDR3 covers 19 residues. The V gene end was trimmed by 0 bases and the J gene end by 5 bases; junction bases not matched to a gene: 17. Germline V lookup: CDR1 SQVTM, CDR2 ANQGSEA. Here the CDR3 DNA reads TGCAGCGTTGAAGATTGGGGACAGGGACAAACCTTGGGGGACAATGAGCAGTTCTTC. Encoded protein: CSVEDWGQGQTLGDNEQFF.

To note about this clonotype: Since a much larger clone is just one base distant, this may be a read error. The V call is TRBV19, the J call TRBJ2-1, with 11 bases lining up with TRBD2. The CDR3 is 13 amino acids. The germline V gene encodes CDR1 LNHDA and CDR2 SQIVND (reference sequence). The J segment lost 8 bases and the V segment lost 8 bases, leaving 5 bases of the junction unmatched. CDR3 nucleotides: TGTGCCAGTGTAGCGGGGGGGCCCTATGAGCAGTTCTTC. It encodes CASVAGGPYEQFF.

This clonotype came up once. The CDR3 does not end in the conserved phenylalanine or tryptophan, so this is likely a read error. The V gene is TRBV20-1, the J gene TRBJ2-5; 9 nucleotides match TRBD2. Germline CDR1 and CDR2: DFQATT and SNEGSKA (reference sequence). This CDR3 has 15 residues. V dropped 6 bases and J dropped 7; count of bases not matched to a gene: 15. The CDR3 loop is CSAKAQAGGLGTQYL. CDR3 DNA sequence: TGCAGTGCCAAGGCTCAGGCGGGGGGGCTTGGGACCCAGTACTTA.

This clonotype has a count of ten or more. The J gene is TRBJ2-3, the V gene TRBV7-2; 11 nucleotides match TRBD1. CDR3 size: 15 residues. Germline trimming cut 4 bases from V and 3 bases from J; bases unmatched to any gene: 3. Germline V gene sequence: CDR1 SGHTA, CDR2 FQGNSA. This chain's CDR3 is CASSWGQGGTDTQYF. The CDR3 DNA reads as TGTGCCAGCAGCTGGGGACAGGGGGGTACAGATACGCAGTATTTT.

The J gene is TRBJ2-3, the V gene TRBV7-3; the D gene could be TRBD1 or TRBD2 (6 bases each). Germline CDR1 reads SGHTA; CDR2 reads FQGTGA. The CDR3 loop spans 15 amino acids. The V gene lost 5 bases and the J gene lost 2 bases, with 14 bases spanning the gap. CDR3 sequence: CASSPGGGDTDTQYF. CDR3 nucleotide sequence: TGTGCCAGCAGCCCCGGGGGCGGAGACACAGATACGCAGTATTTT.

This clonotype appeared a few times. V usage is TRBV7-8 and J usage is TRBJ2-1, with 7 nucleotides matching TRBD2. CDR1 is SGHVS, CDR2 FQNEAQ, per germline. The CDR3 runs to 16 residues. Trimming removed 2 bases from V and 7 bases from J; junction bases left unmatched: 11. CDR3 DNA sequence: TGTGCCAGCAGCTTAAGGGCGGGAGTGAGTGGTAATGAGCAGTTCTTC. This gives the protein CASSLRAGVSGNEQFF. Full variable domain (rest looked up from reference TRBV7-8 and TRBJ2-1): GAGVSQSPRYKVAKRGQDVALRCDPISGHVSLFWYQQALGQGPEFLTYFQNEAQLDKSGLPSDRFFAERPEGSVSTLKIQRTQQEDSAVYLCASSLRAGVSGNEQFFGPGTRLTVL.

The chain combines TRBV11-2 with TRBJ2-7; 9 bases align to TRBD1. With V trimmed by 5 bases and J by 0 bases, 14 bases remained unmatched. Per germline, CDR1 SGHAT and CDR2 FQNNGV. The CDR3 totals 18 residues. The CDR3 DNA reads as TGTGCCAGCAGCCCACCTGGACAGGGGATTATCGCCTCCTACGAGCAGTACTTC. Translation: CASSPPGQGIIASYEQYF.

The chain links TRBV7-2 to TRBJ2-7, with 9 bases fitting TRBD1. This CDR3 has 14 amino acids. V was clipped by 6 bases and J by 3 bases; unmatched bases: 6. Germline CDR1 and CDR2: SGHTA and FQGNSA. The CDR3 reads CASSEQGALYEQYF. The CDR3 nucleotides are TGTGCCAGCAGTGAACAGGGGGCGCTCTACGAGCAGTACTTC.

The chain joins TRBV7-8 to TRBJ1-5, with 10 bases fitting TRBD1. Germline lookup yields CDR1 SGHVS and CDR2 FQNEAQ. The CDR3 contains 16 residues. Trimming removed 0 bases from V and 5 bases from J; junction bases left unmatched: 4. CDR3 sequence reads: CASSLAGTGDYQPQHF. DNA for the CDR3: TGTGCCAGCAGCTTAGCGGGGACAGGGGACTATCAGCCCCAGCATTTT.

This clonotype was observed a few times. The chain combines TRBV12-3 or TRBV12-4 with TRBJ1-3; 8 bases are shared with TRBD1. V dropped 11 bases and J dropped 0; count of bases not matched to a gene: 12. The CDR3 has 16 amino acids. The CDR3 nucleotides read TGTGCCGGCCGGCCGGACAGGGCTGACTCTGGAAACACCATATATTTT. This codes for CAGRPDRADSGNTIYF.

The chain recombines TRBV14 with TRBJ1-6; a weak D match, TRBD1 (6 bases). Looked up from germline, CDR1 is SGHDN and CDR2 is FVKESK. CDR3 length: 15 amino acids. Trimming removed 2 bases from V and 7 bases from J, with 12 bases in between. CDR3 nucleotide sequence: TGTGCCAGCAGCCAACAGGACAGACTAAATTCACCCCTCCACTTT. Translation: CASSQQDRLNSPLHF.

The chain combines TRBV10-3 with TRBJ1-6, with a weak D call TRBD1 (6 bases). Trimming removed 10 bases at V and 5 bases at J, with 15 bases between. The CDR3 extends over 14 amino acids. Per the germline V gene, CDR1 is ENHRY and CDR2 is SYGVKD. This CDR3 is CATTATGDNSPLHF. For the CDR3, the DNA is TGTGCCACCACAGCGACAGGAGATAATTCACCCCTCCACTTT.

The chain employs TRBV29-1 and TRBJ1-1; the match to TRBD1 covers 8 bases. The V gene's germline CDR1 is SQVTM and CDR2 ANQGSEA. V lost 5 bases and J lost 1; bases outside the gene matches: 12. This CDR3 is built from 16 residues. This chain's CDR3 is CSVWDRPGERNTEAFF. DNA for the CDR3: TGCAGCGTTTGGGACAGGCCCGGCGAAAGGAACACTGAAGCTTTCTTT.

This rearrangement joins TRBV28 to TRBJ2-5; 11 nucleotides align to TRBD1. This CDR3 is built from 16 residues. Germline V gives CDR1 MDHEN, CDR2 SYDVKM. Trimming at V came to 2 bases and at J to 4 bases, leaving 6 bases not matched to a gene. The CDR3 DNA follows: TGTGCCAGCAGTTTACTTGGGACAGGGGGTACAGAGACCCAGTACTTC. The encoded protein is CASSLLGTGGTETQYF.

Ten or more counts support this clonotype. This chain joins TRBV7-2 and TRBJ2-5; D is unresolved. Looked up from germline, CDR1 is SGHTA and CDR2 is FQGNSA. The germline V and J ends were trimmed by 5 bases and 5 bases, with 27 bases remaining between them. The CDR3 spans 18 residues. Written as DNA, the CDR3 is TGTGCCAGCAGCCCTCAACCACGGGCATGGGAAATGGGGGAGACCCAGTACTTC. Translated: CASSPQPRAWEMGETQYF.

This clonotype has just a few counts. V and J are TRBV19 and TRBJ2-3, with 8 bases that match TRBD1. Germline V gene data show CDR1 as LNHDA and CDR2 as SQIVND (reference sequence). CDR3 length equals 12 residues. V dropped 2 bases and J dropped 14; count of bases not matched to a gene: 6. The CDR3 nucleotides are TGTGCCAGTAGTATACCAGGGGGCCGGTTGTATTTT. Translating it yields CASSIPGGRLYF.